Sequencing of this T cell receptor (beta chain) was carried out in a study of Tregs in tolerant kidney transplant recipients. Study results and caveats: Validation in larger populations is needed because few patients were studied. Expanding Tregs on activated donor B cells appeared to best identify donor-specific TCRbeta clones.

Comments on this clone: The antigen is undetermined.

V dropped 4 bases and J dropped 5 bases, with 20 bases sitting between them. CDR3 length: 16 residues. Germline loops: CDR1 KGHSH, CDR2 LQKENI. Produced via immunoSEQ multiplex PCR; TCRdb's table is partial and in-frame only. The sample holds tens of thousands of clones; around 98% are singletons and the top ten take 0.34%. This sequence originates from a human donor who received a combined kidney and bone marrow transplant. The chain uses TRBV18 and TRBJ1-1; D is possibly TRBD1 (6 bases). This sample comprised Tregs from blood, obtained before the transplant. CDR3 amino acids: CASSLTGTAGGTEAFF. The CDR3 bases are TGTGCCAGCTCACTAACAGGGACCGCCGGGGGGACTGAAGCTTTCTTT. Looking up the rest from reference TRBV18 and TRBJ1-1 gives the full variable domain: NAGVMQNPRHLVRRRGQEARLRCSPMKGHSHVYWYRQLPEEGLKFMVYLQKENIIDESGMPKERFSAEFPKEGPSILRIQQVVRGDSAAYFCASSLTGTAGGTEAFFGQGTRLTVV.